This TCR beta chain was identified in a study of blood T cell repertoires in COVID-19. Study context: Collection of acute and convalescent COVID-19 samples took place in the United States, Italy and Spain.

CDR3 length: 14 residues. Trimming cost V 1 base and J 1 base; bases outside gene matches: 0. The germline CDR1 and CDR2 sequences are SGHRS and YFSETQ. Participants were placed into cohorts based on the clinical history they reported. The table came from immunoSEQ multiplex PCR; TCRdb's copy has only in-frame clones and leaves some out. The sample consists of 200,000 to 250,000 clones, about 83% of them appearing once. V and J are TRBV5-1 and TRBJ2-3; the match to TRBD2 covers 7 bases. Sample: PBMCs or T cells enriched from blood (not recorded which). The origin of this receptor is a woman between 45 and 65 years old who had recovered from COVID-19. The CDR3 protein is CASSLRGGTDTQYF. The CDR3 DNA reads TGCGCCAGCAGCTTGCGGGGGGGCACAGATACGCAGTATTTT. Full variable domain (remainder filled in from reference TRBV5-1 and TRBJ2-3): KAGVTQTPRYLIKTRGQQVTLSCSPISGHRSVSWYQQTPGQGLQFLFEYFSETQRNKGNFPGRFSGRQFSNSRSEMNVSTLELGDSALYLCASSLRGGTDTQYFGPGTRLTVL.